The rows below give T cell receptor beta chains drawn from one sample of a study of blood T cells in healthy people across ages. From the 5' RACE reads, TCRdb called clonotypes with MiXCR, one entry per CDR3 protein. The sample lists over a million distinct CDR3 sequences, 40% to 50% occurring once. Sequencing was carried out using blood. Source of these receptors: a young woman in good health. Both conserved end residues are part of each CDR3. Each record gives: CDR3 protein, CDR3 DNA, J gene, D gene, V gene, clone size. D genes are given only for firm matches. The size entry is marked missing in some rows and otherwise reads once, few, many or a size class.

CDR3aa: CASSLGDGGITDTQYF; CDR3nt: TGTGCCAGCAGCCTAGGCGACGGGGGGATAACAGATACGCAGTATTTT; j_gene: TRBJ2-3; d_gene: TRBD2; v_gene: TRBV7-9; abundance: .
CDR3aa: CASSEGQVAIGEQYF; CDR3nt: TGTGCCAGCAGTGAAGGGCAGGTGGCCATCGGCGAGCAGTACTTC; j_gene: TRBJ2-7; d_gene: .; v_gene: TRBV25-1; abundance: .
CDR3aa: CATSIRGEADTQYF; CDR3nt: TGTGCCACCAGCATCCGAGGGGAAGCAGATACGCAGTATTTT; j_gene: TRBJ2-3; d_gene: .; v_gene: TRBV15; abundance: .
CDR3aa: CASSLGRVPTYEQYF; CDR3nt: TGTGCCAGCAGTTTAGGGCGGGTTCCTACCTACGAGCAGTACTTC; j_gene: TRBJ2-7; d_gene: .; v_gene: TRBV27; abundance: .
CDR3aa: CSARYTLNTEAFF; CDR3nt: TGCAGTGCTAGGTACACTTTGAACACTGAAGCTTTCTTT; j_gene: TRBJ1-1; d_gene: .; v_gene: TRBV20-1; abundance: few
CDR3aa: CASSVVGGAPRYNEQYF; CDR3nt: TGTGCCAGCAGCGTAGTGGGGGGGGCTCCACGATACAATGAGCAGTACTTC; j_gene: TRBJ2-5; d_gene: .; v_gene: TRBV9; abundance: .
CDR3aa: CATSRDLSPRTEAFF; CDR3nt: TGTGCCACCAGCAGAGATCTGTCCCCTAGGACTGAAGCTTTCTTT; j_gene: TRBJ1-1; d_gene: .; v_gene: TRBV15; abundance: .
CDR3aa: CASSGSRLGGYTF; CDR3nt: TGTGCCAGCAGTGGCAGCCGTCTGGGGGGCTACACCTTC; j_gene: TRBJ1-2; d_gene: .; v_gene: TRBV27; abundance: .
CDR3aa: CASGLLSLRSSGSTDTQYF; CDR3nt: TGTGCCAGCGGTTTATTATCCCTAAGGTCTAGCGGGAGTACAGATACGCAGTATTTT; j_gene: TRBJ2-3; d_gene: TRBD2; v_gene: TRBV27; abundance: .
CDR3aa: CASAKPPYNEQFF; CDR3nt: TGCGCCAGCGCCAAACCGCCCTACAATGAGCAGTTCTTC; j_gene: TRBJ2-1; d_gene: .; v_gene: TRBV5-1; abundance: few
CDR3aa: CASSTTSKETQYF; CDR3nt: TGTGCCAGCAGTACGACTAGTAAAGAGACCCAGTACTTC; j_gene: TRBJ2-5; d_gene: .; v_gene: TRBV2; abundance: .
CDR3aa: CASSHSLRVDEQFF; CDR3nt: TGTGCCAGCAGCCATTCGCTCAGGGTTGATGAGCAGTTCTTC; j_gene: TRBJ2-1; d_gene: .; v_gene: TRBV7-2; abundance: few
CDR3aa: CASSEAEWDRGSYEQYF; CDR3nt: TGTGCCAGCAGTGAAGCGGAATGGGACCGAGGCTCCTACGAGCAGTACTTC; j_gene: TRBJ2-7; d_gene: .; v_gene: TRBV2; abundance: once
CDR3aa: CSARPNKNTGELFF; CDR3nt: TGCAGTGCTAGACCCAACAAGAACACCGGGGAGCTGTTTTTT; j_gene: TRBJ2-2; d_gene: .; v_gene: TRBV20-1; abundance: .